The text below deals with one T cell receptor (beta chain). As yet, its antigen is unknown. Profiling relied on immunoSEQ multiplex PCR, and the TCRdb table lists in-frame clones only, not all of them. This table holds about 130,000 clones, 89% found once. This record comes from a study of T cell responses to AZD1222 COVID-19 vaccine. Findings and limits, study-wide: Repertoire sampling was restricted to post-peak T cell response timepoints. Reports say nearly half of spike-specific TCRs go after unmutated variant regions. It should be noted that donors were predominantly white British and more often female, and clonal diversity was possibly underestimated.

The germline V gene encodes CDR1 SEHNR and CDR2 FQNEAQ (reference sequence). The CDR3 spans 15 residues. V lost 5 bases and J 1 base, leaving 14 bases between the germline ends. The sequence was collected from an adult in good health. The specimen was peripheral blood, collected on day 0 of AZD1222 vaccination. The chain is built from TRBV7-9 and TRBJ1-2, with unresolved D. The CDR3 DNA is TGTGCCAGCAGCCGTGCTGGCGGGGATAACTATGGCTACACCTTC. Translating gives CASSRAGGDNYGYTF.